This T cell receptor (beta chain) came from a study of T cell responses to AZD1222 COVID-19 vaccine (dated by TCRdb to the early 2020s). Regarding the research as a whole: AZD1222 recipients whose second dose came at about 4 weeks and those whose second dose came at about 12 weeks were combined into one group, since spike-specific TCR depth and breadth did not differ between the two schedules. TCR sequencing covered some 250 trial participants: 200 to 210 given two doses of AZD1222 and 26 given two doses of MenACWY control vaccine. Trial participants were enrolled by age into subgroups of 18-55, 56-69 and 70-plus years, and about 150, 27 and 61 TCR-sequenced participants, respectively, were included in these subgroups. What the study reported, not specific to this receptor: A significant rise in spike-specific TCR breadth and depth was observed after two AZD1222 doses relative to day 0 and relative to MenACWY recipients. Participants were mostly white British, with more females than males. The authors suggested clonal diversity may have been underestimated. CD4 TCRs associated with the vaccine covered the entire spike protein, and the dominant responses were in regions 160-218 and 743-854. Because no samples from the day 14 peak response were available, repertoires could be characterized only after the peak T cell response. Only six or seven AZD1222 recipients were SARS-CoV-2 seropositive at baseline, limiting conclusions about previously exposed vaccinees. Epitopes outside the regions mutated in the B.1.351 and B.1.1.7 variants were reportedly recognized by nearly half of the unique spike-specific TCRs. The 56-69-year group was small, and its depth increase did not reach significance, likely because of low power.

About this clone itself: Its target antigen remains unknown. One base away there is no much larger clone; base qualities are not given.

The CDR3 regions of human TCRbeta chains were analyzed by immunosequencing. Per the authors' processing: Repertoire TCRs were matched against a reference library of SARS-CoV-2-specific TCRs generated with the MIRA antigen-specificity platform. Breadth was defined as the fraction of unique TCRs that were SARS-CoV-2-associated. Depth was defined as the fraction of total T cells that were SARS-CoV-2-associated. Using the MIRA data, every spike-specific TCR was mapped to the spike region that the TCR reacted to and assigned to either a CD4 or a CD8 class. Log10-transformed breadth and depth values were compared by one-way ANOVA with Sidak's multiple comparisons tests. TCRdb mirrors the immuneACCESS table, restricted to in-frame sequences. Some clones are absent from its copies; in checked studies, under half trace to an unresolved V gene, and the reason for the others is unknown. Clone size and the V and J calls come from that table; the DNA yielded D and trimming. The sample profile shows about 140,000 clones; 89% of them were found once. In total, the top ten clones hold around 4.7% of the sample.

This specimen's time point label, interpreted: baseline before first vaccination. Vaccinee samples came from UK trials COV001 and COV002, including a single-blind randomized controlled phase 2/3 trial of AZD1222 (ChAdOx1 nCoV-19) in healthy adults. Trial participant PBMC samples were collected at day 0 and day 28 after the second dose for TCRbeta chain sequencing. Reading from cysteine to phenylalanine, the CDR3 counts 13 amino acids. CDR3 DNA only is kept here, 39 bases in frame from base 1. As encoded in the germline V gene, CDR1 is SGDLS while CDR2 is YYNGEE. Between the V and J ends, shortened by 3 bases and 5 bases respectively, the junction contains 8 bases.

This receptor was taken from an adult in good health. This receptor chain uses TRBV9 and TRBJ1-4, with TRBD1 perhaps the D gene, on 6 matching bases. This specimen consisted of peripheral blood, obtained on day 0 of AZD1222 vaccination. CDR3 reads: CASSATGNEKLFF. Read as DNA, the sequence is TGTGCCAGCAGCGCCACAGGGAATGAAAAACTGTTTTTT.